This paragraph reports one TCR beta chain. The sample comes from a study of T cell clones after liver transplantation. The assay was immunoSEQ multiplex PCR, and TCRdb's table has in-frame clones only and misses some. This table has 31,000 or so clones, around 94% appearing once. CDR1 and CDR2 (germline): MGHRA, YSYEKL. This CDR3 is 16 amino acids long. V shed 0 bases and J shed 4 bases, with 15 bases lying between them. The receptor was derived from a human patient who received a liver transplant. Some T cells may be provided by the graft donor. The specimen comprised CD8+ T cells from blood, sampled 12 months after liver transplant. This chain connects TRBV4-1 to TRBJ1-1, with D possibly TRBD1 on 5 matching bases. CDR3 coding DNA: TGCGCCAGCAGCCAAGATCCCTATGAGAGGGGCACTGAAGCTTTCTTT. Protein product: CASSQDPYERGTEAFF.